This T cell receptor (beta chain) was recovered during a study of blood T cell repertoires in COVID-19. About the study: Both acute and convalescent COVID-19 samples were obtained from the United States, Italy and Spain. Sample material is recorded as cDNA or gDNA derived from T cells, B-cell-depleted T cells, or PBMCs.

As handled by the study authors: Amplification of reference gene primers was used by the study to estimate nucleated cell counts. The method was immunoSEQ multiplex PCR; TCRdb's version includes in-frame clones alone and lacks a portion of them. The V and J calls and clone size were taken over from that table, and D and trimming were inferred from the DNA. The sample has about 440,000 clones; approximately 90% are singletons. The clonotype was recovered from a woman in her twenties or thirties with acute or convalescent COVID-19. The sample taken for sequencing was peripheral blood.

The CDR3 loop is CASIEAGGLSSYNEQFF. CDR3 coding DNA: TGTGCCAGCATAGAAGCGGGGGGGCTGAGCTCCTACAATGAGCAGTTCTTC. The chain couples TRBV2 to TRBJ2-1, with 10 bases matching TRBD2. The CDR3 covers 17 residues. Per the germline V gene, CDR1 is SNHLY and CDR2 is FYNNEI. The J segment lost 0 bases and the V segment lost 7 bases, leaving 9 bases of the junction unmatched.